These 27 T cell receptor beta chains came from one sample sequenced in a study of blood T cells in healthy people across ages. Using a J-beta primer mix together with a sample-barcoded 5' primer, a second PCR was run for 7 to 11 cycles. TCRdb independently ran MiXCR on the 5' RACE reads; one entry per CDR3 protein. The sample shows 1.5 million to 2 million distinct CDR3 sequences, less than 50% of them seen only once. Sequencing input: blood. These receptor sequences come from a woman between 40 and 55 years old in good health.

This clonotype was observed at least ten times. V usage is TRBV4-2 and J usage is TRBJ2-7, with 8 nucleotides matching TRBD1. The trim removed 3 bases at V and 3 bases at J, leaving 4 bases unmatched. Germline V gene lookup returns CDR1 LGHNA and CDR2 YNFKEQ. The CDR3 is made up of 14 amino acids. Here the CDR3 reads CASSQVGQGYEQYF. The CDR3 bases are TGTGCCAGCAGCCAGGTAGGACAGGGCTACGAGCAGTACTTC.

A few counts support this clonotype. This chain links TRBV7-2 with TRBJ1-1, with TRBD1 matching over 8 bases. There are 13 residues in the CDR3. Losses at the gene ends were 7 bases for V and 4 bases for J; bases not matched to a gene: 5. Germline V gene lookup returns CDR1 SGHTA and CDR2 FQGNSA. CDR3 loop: CASTRTGSTEAFF. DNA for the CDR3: TGTGCCAGCACCCGGACAGGGAGCACTGAAGCTTTCTTT.

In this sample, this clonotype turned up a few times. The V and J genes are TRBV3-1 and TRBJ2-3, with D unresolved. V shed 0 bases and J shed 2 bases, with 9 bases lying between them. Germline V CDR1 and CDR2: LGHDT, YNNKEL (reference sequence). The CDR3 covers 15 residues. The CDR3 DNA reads TGTGCCAGCAGCCAAGATTTAATAGTCACAGATACGCAGTATTTT. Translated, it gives CASSQDLIVTDTQYF.

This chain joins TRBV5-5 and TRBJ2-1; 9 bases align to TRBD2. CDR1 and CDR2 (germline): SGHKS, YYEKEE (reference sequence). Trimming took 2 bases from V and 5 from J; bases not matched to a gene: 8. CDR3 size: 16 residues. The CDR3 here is CASSFGPSGVNNEQFF. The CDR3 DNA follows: TGTGCCAGCAGCTTCGGACCTAGCGGGGTTAACAATGAGCAGTTCTTC.

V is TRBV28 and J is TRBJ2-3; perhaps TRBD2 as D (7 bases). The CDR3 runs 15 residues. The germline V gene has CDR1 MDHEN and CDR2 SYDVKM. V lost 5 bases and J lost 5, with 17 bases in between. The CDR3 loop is CASSITGGRLDTQYF. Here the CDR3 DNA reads TGTGCCAGCAGTATCACGGGGGGCAGGTTAGATACGCAGTATTTT.

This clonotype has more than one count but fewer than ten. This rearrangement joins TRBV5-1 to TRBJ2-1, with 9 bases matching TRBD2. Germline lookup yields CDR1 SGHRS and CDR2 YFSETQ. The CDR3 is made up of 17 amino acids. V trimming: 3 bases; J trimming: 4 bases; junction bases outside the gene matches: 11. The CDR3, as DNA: TGCGCCAGCAGCTCCCCTTTCCAGCGGGGGGTATACAATGAGCAGTTCTTC. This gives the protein CASSSPFQRGVYNEQFF.

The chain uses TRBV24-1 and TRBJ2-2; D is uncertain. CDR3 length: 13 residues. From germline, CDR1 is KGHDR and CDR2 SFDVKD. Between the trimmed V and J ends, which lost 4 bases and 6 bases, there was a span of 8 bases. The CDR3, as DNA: TGTGCCACCAGTGACTTACCGGCCGGGGAGCTGTTTTTT. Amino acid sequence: CATSDLPAGELFF.

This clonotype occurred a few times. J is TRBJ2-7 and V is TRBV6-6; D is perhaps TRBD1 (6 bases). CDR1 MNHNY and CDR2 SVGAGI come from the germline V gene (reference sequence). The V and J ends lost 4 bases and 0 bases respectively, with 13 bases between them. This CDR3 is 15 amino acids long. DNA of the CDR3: TGTGCCAGCAGTTCGTCGACAGGCCGCTCCTACGAGCAGTACTTC. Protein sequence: CASSSSTGRSYEQYF.

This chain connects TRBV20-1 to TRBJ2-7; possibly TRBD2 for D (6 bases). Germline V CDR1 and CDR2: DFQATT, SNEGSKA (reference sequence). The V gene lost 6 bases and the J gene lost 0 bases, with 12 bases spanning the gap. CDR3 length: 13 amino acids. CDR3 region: CSANTGDSYEQYF. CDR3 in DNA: TGCAGTGCCAACACGGGGGACTCCTACGAGCAGTACTTC.

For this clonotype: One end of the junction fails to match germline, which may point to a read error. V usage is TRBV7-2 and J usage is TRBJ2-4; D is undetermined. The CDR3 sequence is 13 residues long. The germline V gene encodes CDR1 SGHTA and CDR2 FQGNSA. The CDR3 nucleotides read TGTGCCAGCAGCGTAGCATCCAAAAACATTCAGTACTTC. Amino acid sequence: CASSVASKNIQYF.

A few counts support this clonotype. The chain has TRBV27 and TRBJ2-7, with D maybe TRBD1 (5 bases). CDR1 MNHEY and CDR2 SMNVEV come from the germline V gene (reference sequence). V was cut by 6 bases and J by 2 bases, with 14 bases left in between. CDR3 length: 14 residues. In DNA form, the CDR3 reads TGTGCCAGCAGGCAGGGTCGAAGAACCTACGAGCAGTACTTC. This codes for CASRQGRRTYEQYF.

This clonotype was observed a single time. The CDR3 bases are TGTGCCAGCAGCTTAGCCGTTTCGGGCAGGGGGCGCGGTGGGTCCTACGAGCAGTACTTC. This codes for CASSLAVSGRGRGGSYEQYF. The chain links TRBV7-2 to TRBJ2-7; 8 bases align to TRBD1. Germline assignment: CDR1 SGHTA and CDR2 FQGNSA. After removal of 0 bases from V and 1 base from J, the junction contained 17 bases not matched to a gene. This CDR3 spans 20 amino acids.

CDR3 region: CASSYSRPRSGNQPQHF. The CDR3 DNA sequence: TGTGCCAGCAGTTACTCGAGGCCGCGGTCGGGCAATCAGCCCCAGCATTTT. The V gene is TRBV6-5, the J gene TRBJ1-5; D is undetermined. The CDR3 runs 17 residues. Germline loops: CDR1 MNHEY, CDR2 SVGAGI. V was cut by 0 bases and J by 2 bases, with 14 bases left in between.

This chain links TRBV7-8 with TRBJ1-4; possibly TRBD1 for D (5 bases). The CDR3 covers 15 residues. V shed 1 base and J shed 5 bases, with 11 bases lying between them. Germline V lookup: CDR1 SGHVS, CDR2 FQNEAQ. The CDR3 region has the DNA TGTGCCAGCAGCTTAGGAAAGGGGCTAAATGAAAAACTGTTTTTT. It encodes CASSLGKGLNEKLFF.

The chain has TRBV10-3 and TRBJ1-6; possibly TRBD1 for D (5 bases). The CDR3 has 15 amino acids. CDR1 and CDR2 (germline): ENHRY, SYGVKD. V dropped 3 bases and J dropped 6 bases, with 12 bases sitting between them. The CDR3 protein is CAISERFQGNSPLHF. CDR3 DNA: TGTGCCATCAGTGAAAGGTTTCAGGGTAATTCACCCCTCCACTTT.

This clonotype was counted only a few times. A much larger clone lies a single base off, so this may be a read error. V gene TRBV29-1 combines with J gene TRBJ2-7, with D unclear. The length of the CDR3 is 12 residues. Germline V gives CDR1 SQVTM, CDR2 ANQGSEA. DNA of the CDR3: TGCAGCGTTGAATCGGACGGCTACGAGCGGTACTTC. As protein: CSVESDGYERYF.

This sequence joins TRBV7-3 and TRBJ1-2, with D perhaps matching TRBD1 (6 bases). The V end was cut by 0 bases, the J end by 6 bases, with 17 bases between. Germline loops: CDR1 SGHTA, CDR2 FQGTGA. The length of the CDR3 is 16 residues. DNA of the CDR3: TGTGCCAGCAGCTTAACCGGGACACCGCTGCGGGATGGCTACACCTTC. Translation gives CASSLTGTPLRDGYTF. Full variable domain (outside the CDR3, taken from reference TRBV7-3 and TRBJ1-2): GAGVSQTPSNKVTEKGKYVELRCDPISGHTALYWYRQSLGQGPEFLIYFQGTGAADDSGLPNDRFFAVRPEGSVSTLKIQRTERGDSAVYLCASSLTGTPLRDGYTFGSGTRLTVV.

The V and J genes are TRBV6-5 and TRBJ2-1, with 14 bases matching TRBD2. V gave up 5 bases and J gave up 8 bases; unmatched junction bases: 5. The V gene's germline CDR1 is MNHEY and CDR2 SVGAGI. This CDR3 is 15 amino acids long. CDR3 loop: CASSGGLAGADEQFF. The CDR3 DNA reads TGTGCCAGCAGTGGGGGACTAGCGGGGGCGGATGAGCAGTTCTTC.

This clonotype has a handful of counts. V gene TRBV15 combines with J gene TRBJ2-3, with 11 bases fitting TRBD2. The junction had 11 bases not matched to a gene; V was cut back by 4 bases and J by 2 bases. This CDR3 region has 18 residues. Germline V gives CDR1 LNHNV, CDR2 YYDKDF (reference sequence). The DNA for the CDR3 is TGTGCCACCAGCATAGGTGACTTGACTAGCGGGGTCACAGATACGCAGTATTTT. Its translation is CATSIGDLTSGVTDTQYF.

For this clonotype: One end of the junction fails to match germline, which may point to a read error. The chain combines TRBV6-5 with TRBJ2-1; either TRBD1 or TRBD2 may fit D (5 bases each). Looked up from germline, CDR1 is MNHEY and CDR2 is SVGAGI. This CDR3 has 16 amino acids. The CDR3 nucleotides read TGTGCCAGCAGTTTCACCGGGGCCAGCTCCTACAATGACCAGTTCTTC. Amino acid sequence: CASSFTGASSYNDQFF.

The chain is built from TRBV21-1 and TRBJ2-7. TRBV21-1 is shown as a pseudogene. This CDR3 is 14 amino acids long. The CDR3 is CASSKGLSSYEQYF. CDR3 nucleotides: TGTGCCAGCAGCAAAGGCCTTAGCTCCTACGAGCAGTACTTC.

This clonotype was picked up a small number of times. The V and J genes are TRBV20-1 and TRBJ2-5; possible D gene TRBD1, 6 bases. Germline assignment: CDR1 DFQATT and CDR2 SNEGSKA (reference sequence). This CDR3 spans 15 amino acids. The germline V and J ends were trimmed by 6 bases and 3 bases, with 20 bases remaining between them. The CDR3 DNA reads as TGCAGTGCCATCCTGTATAGGGGACAAAAAGAGACCCAGTACTTC. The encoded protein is CSAILYRGQKETQYF.

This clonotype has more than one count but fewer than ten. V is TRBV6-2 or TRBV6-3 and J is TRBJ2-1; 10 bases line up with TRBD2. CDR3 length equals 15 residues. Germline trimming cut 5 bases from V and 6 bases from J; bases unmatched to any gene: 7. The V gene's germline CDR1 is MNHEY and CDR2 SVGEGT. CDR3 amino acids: CASSPSGGVLNEQFF. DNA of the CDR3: TGTGCCAGCAGTCCCAGCGGGGGGGTTCTCAATGAGCAGTTCTTC.

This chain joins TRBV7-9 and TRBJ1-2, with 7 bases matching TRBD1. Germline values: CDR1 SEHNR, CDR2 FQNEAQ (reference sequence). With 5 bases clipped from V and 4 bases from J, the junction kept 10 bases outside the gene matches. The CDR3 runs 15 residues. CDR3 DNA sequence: TGTGCCAGCAGCCGTGAGTGGACAGGTTTCTATGGCTACACCTTC. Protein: CASSREWTGFYGYTF.

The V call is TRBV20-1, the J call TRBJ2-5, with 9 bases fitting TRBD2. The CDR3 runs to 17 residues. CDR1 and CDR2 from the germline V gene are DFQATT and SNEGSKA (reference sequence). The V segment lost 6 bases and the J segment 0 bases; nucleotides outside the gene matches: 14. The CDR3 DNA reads TGCAGTGCCCCGGGGTCAGCGGGGGGTCATTACCAAGAGACCCAGTACTTC. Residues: CSAPGSAGGHYQETQYF.

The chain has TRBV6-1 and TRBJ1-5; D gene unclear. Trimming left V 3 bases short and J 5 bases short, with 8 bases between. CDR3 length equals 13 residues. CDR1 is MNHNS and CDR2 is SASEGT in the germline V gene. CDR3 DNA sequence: TGTGCCAGCAGTGATGGGTTAGATCAGCCCCAGCATTTT. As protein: CASSDGLDQPQHF.

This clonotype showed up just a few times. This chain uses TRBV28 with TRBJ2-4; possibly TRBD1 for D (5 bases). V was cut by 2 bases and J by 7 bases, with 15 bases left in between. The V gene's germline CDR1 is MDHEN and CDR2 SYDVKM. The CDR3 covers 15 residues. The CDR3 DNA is TGTGCCAGCAGTTTAGAAAGGACAACCGTTAACATTCAGTACTTC. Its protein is CASSLERTTVNIQYF.